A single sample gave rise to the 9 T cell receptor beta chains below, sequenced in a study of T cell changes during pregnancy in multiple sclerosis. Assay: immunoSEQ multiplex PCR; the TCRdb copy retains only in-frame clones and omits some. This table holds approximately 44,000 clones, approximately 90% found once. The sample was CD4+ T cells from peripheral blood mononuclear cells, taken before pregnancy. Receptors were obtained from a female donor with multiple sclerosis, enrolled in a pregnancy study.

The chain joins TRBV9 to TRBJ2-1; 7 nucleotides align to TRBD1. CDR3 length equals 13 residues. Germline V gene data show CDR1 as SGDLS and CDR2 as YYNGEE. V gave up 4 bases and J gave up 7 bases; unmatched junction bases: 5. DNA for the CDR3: TGTGCCAGCAGCCCCGCCAGGGGGAATGAGCAGTTCTTC. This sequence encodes CASSPARGNEQFF. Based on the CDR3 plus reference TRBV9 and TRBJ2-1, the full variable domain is DSGVTQTPKHLITATGQRVTLRCSPRSGDLSVYWYQQSLDQGLQFLIQYYNGEERAKGNILERFSAQQFPDLHSELNLSSLELGDSALYFCASSPARGNEQFFGPGTRLTVL.

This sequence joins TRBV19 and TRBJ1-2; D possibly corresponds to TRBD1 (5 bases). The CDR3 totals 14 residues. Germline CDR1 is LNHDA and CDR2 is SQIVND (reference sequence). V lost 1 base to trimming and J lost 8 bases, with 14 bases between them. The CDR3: CASSIAGGTRGYTF. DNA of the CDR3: TGTGCCAGTAGTATAGCAGGAGGGACTCGGGGCTACACCTTC.

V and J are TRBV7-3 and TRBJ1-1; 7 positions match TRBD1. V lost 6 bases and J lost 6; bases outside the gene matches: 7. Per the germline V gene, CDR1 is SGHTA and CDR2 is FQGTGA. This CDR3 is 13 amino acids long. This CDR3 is CASSSRGTAEAFF. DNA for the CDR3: TGTGCCAGCAGTTCAAGGGGGACAGCTGAAGCTTTCTTT.

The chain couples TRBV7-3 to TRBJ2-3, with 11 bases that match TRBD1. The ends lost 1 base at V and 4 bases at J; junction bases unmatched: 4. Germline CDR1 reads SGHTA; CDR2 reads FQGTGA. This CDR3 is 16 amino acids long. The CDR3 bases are TGTGCCAGCAGCTTAATTGCGGGACAGGGGGCAGATACGCAGTATTTT. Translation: CASSLIAGQGADTQYF. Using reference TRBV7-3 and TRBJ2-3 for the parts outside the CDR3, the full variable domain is GAGVSQTPSNKVTEKGKYVELRCDPISGHTALYWYRQSLGQGPEFLIYFQGTGAADDSGLPNDRFFAVRPEGSVSTLKIQRTERGDSAVYLCASSLIAGQGADTQYFGPGTRLTVL.

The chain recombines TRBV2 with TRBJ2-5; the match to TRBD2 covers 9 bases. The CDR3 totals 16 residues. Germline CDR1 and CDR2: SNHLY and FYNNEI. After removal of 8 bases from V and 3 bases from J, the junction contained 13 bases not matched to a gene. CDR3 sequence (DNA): TGTGCCAGCCGCCGACAGCGTAGCGGGAGCGAAGAGACCCAGTACTTC. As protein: CASRRQRSGSEETQYF.

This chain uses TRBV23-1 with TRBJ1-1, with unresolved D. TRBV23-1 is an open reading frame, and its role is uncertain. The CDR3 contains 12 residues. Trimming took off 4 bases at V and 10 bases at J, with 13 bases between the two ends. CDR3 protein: CASSRQQLGAFF. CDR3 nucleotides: TGCGCCAGCAGTCGCCAACAGCTCGGAGCTTTCTTT.

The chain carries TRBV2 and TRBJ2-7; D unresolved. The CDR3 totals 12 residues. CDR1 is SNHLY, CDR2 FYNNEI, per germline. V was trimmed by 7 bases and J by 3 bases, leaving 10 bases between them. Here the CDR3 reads CASTQENYEQYF. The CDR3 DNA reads TGTGCCAGCACGCAGGAAAACTACGAGCAGTACTTC.

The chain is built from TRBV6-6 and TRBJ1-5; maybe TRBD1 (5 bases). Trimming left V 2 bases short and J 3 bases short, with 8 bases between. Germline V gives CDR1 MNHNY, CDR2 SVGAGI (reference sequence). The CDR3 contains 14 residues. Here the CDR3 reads CASSYGGTNQPQHF. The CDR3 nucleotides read TGTGCCAGCAGTTACGGGGGGACCAATCAGCCCCAGCATTTT.

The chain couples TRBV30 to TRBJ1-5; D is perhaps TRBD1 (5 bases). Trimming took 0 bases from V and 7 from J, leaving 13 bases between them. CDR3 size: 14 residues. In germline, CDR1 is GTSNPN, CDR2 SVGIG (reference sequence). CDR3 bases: TGTGCCTGGAGTGTCGGGGGGGAAGGACAGCCCCAGCATTTT. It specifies CAWSVGGEGQPQHF.